The sequence of this T cell receptor (beta chain) was determined in a study of cytomegalovirus exposure and HLA in healthy donors. Study-level results: There were several of the most significant clusters that appeared linked to common viral pathogens in a later analysis.

The primer mix had 60 Vbeta and 13 Jbeta primers. The assay was immunoSEQ multiplex PCR, and TCRdb's table has in-frame clones only and misses some. The sample consists of hundreds of thousands of clones, around 80% of them appearing once. This clone was found a few times. Its matching antigen is unknown. Germline V gene lookup returns CDR1 MNHEY and CDR2 SVGAGI. The CDR3 extends over 13 amino acids. The chain has TRBV6-5 and TRBJ2-5, with D perhaps matching TRBD1 (5 bases). The closer fit of TRBJ2-7 to the DNA end suggests the J call may be wrong. The receptor was isolated from a boy aged 5-17 years in good health and CMV-seronegative. The specimen was PBMCs. In DNA, the CDR3 is TGTGCCAGCAGTCGACAGATCTCCTACGAGCAGTACTTC. It translates to CASSRQISYEQYF.